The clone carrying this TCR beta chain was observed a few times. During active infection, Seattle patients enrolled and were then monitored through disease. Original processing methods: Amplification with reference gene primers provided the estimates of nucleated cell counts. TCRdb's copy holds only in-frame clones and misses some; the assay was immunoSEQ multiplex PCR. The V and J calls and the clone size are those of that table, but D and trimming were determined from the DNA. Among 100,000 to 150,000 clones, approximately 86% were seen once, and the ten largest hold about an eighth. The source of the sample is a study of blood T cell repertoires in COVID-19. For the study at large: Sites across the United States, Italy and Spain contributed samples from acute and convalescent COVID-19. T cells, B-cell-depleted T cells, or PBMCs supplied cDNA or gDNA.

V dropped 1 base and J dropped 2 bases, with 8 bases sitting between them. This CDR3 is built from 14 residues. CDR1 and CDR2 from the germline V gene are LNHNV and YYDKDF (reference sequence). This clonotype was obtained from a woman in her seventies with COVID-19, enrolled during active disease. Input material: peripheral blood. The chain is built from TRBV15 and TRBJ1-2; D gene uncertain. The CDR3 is CATSRGGFNYGYTF. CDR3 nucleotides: TGTGCCACCAGCAGAGGTGGCTTCAACTATGGCTACACCTTC.